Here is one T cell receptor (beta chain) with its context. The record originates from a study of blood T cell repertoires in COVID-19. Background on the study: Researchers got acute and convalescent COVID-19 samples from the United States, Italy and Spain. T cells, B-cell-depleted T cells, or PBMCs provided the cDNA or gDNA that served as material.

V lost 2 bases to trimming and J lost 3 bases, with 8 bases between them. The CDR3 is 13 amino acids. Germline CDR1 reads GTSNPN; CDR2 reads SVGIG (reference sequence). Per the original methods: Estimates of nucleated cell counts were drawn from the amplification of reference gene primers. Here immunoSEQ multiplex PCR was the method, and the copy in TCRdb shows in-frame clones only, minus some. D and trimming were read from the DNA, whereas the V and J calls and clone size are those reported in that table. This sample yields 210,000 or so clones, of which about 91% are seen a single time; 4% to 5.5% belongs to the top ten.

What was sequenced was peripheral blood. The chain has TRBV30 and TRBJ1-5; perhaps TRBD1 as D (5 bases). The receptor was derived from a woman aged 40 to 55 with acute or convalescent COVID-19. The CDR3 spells CAWSPRDNQPQHF. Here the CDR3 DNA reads TGTGCCTGGAGTCCCAGGGACAATCAGCCCCAGCATTTT.